The T cell receptor (beta chain) described here comes from a study of CD8 T cells in ankylosing spondylitis. General study results and limits: The study looked at matched synovial fluid samples from ankylosing spondylitis patients. Disease-linked clones were reported to be significantly enriched there. What seemed typical of ankylosing spondylitis blood was a TCR beta motif built from 7 or 8 highly homologous variants. Prior work had noted some motif variants in reactive arthritis blood and synovial fluid.

Libraries of TCR beta came from quantitative 5'-RACE with molecular barcodes. TCRdb itself ran the 5' RACE reads through MiXCR, one entry per CDR3 protein. The sample yields some 90,000 distinct CDR3 sequences, 25% to 35% seen once. This clonotype has a handful of counts. Its cognate antigen is unknown. Germline CDR1 and CDR2: SGHTS and YDEGEE. Deletions cut 2 bases from V and 3 bases from J, with 8 bases between. This CDR3 region has 14 residues. The receptor was isolated from a male donor with ankylosing spondylitis or in good health (not recorded which). The sample taken for sequencing was blood, either unsorted or a sorted T cell fraction (not recorded which). The rearrangement joins TRBV5-8 to TRBJ1-4, with a tentative D call TRBD1 (5 bases). The CDR3 reads CASSLLTANEKLFF. The CDR3 DNA reads as TGTGCCAGCAGCTTATTGACAGCTAATGAAAAACTGTTTTTT.